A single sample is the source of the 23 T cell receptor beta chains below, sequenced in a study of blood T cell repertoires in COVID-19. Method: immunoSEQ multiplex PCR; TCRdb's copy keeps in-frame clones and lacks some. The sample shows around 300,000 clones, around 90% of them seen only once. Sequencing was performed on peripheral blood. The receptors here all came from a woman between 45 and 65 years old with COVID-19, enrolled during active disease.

The CDR3 here is CASSTRHDRGRNEKLFF. In DNA form, the CDR3 reads TGTGCCAGTAGTACCCGCCACGACAGGGGGCGGAATGAAAAACTGTTTTTT. The rearrangement uses TRBV19 and TRBJ1-4, with 10 bases aligning to TRBD1. CDR1 is LNHDA, CDR2 SQIVND, per germline (reference sequence). The V gene end was trimmed by 4 bases and the J gene end by 5 bases; junction bases not matched to a gene: 10. The CDR3 covers 17 residues.

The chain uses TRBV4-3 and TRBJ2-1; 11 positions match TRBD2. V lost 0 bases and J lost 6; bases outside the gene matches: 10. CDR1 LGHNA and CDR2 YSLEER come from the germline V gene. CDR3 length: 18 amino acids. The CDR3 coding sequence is TGCGCCAGCAGCCAAGAAGAACTAGCGGGAGCTATTGGCAATGAGCAGTTCTTC. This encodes CASSQEELAGAIGNEQFF.

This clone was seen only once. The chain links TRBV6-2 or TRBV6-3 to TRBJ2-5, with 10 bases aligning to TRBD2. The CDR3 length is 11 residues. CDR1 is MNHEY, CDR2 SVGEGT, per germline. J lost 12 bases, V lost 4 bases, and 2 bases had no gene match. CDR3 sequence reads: CASSLGLAKYF. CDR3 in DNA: TGTGCCAGCAGTTTGGGACTAGCGAAGTACTTC.

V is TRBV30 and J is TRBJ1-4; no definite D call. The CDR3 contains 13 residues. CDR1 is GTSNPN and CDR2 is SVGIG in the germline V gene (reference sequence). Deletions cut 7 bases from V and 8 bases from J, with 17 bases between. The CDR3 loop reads CASPGRSPEKLFF. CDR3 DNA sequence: TGTGCCTCCCCGGGTCGGAGCCCGGAAAAACTGTTTTTT.

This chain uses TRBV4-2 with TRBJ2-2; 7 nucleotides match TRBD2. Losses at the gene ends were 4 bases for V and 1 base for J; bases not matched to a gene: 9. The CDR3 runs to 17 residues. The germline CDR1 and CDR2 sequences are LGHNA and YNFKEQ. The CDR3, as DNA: TGTGCCAGCAGCCGGCAGGGACTATTAGAGAACACCGGGGAGCTGTTTTTT. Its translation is CASSRQGLLENTGELFF.

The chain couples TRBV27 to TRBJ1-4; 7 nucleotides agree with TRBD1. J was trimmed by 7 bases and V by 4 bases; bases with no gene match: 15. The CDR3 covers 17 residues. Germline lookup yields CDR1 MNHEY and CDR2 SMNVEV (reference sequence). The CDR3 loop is CASSYNGFRTGGEKLFF. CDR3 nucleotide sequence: TGTGCCAGCAGTTATAATGGTTTTCGGACAGGAGGTGAAAAACTGTTTTTT. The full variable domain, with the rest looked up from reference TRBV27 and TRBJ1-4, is EAQVTQNPRYLITVTGKKLTVTCSQNMNHEYMSWYRQDPGLGLRQIYYSMNVEVTDKGDVPEGYKVSRKEKRNFPLILESPSPNQTSLYFCASSYNGFRTGGEKLFFGSGTQLSVL.

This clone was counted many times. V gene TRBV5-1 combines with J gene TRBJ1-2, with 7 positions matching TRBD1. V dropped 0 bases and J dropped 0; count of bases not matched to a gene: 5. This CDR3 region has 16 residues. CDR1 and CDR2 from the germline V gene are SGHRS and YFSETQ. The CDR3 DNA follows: TGCGCCAGCAGCTTGGAATGGGACAGAGCTAACTATGGCTACACCTTC. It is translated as CASSLEWDRANYGYTF.

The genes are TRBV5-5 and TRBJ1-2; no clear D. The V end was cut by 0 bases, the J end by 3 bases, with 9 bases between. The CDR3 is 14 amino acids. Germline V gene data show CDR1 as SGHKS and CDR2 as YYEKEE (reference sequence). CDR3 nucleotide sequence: TGTGCCAGCAGCTTGGATCAGGCTTACTATGGCTACACCTTC. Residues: CASSLDQAYYGYTF.

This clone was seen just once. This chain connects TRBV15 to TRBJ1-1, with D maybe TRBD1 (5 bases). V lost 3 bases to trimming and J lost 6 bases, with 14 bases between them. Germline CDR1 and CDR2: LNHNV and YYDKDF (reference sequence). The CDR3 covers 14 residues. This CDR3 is CATSRPQGLAEAFF. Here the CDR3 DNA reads TGTGCCACCAGCAGGCCCCAGGGACTGGCTGAAGCTTTCTTT.

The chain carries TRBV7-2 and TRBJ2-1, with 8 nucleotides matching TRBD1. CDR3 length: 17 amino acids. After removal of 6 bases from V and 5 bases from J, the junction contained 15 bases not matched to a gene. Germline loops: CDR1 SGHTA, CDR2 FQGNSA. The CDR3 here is CASRLRGVGTGHNEQFF. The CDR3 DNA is TGTGCCAGCAGATTAAGGGGGGTTGGGACAGGCCACAATGAGCAGTTCTTC.

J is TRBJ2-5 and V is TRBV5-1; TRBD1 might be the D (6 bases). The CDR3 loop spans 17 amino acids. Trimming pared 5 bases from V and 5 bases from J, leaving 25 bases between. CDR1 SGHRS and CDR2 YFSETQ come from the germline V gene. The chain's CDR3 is CASRYLGIQGPRETQYF. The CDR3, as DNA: TGCGCCAGCAGATATCTCGGAATACAGGGCCCAAGGGAGACCCAGTACTTC.

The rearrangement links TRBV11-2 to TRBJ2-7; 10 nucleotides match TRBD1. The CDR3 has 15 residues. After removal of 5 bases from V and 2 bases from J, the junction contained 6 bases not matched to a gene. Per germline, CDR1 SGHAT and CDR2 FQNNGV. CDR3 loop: CASSRDRGLPYEQYF. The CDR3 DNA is TGTGCCAGCAGCCGGGACAGGGGACTACCCTACGAGCAGTACTTC.

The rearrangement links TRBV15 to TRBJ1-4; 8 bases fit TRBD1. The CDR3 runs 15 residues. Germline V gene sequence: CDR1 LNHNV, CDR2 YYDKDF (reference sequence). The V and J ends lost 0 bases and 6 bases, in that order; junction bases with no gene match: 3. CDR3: CATSREGQAHEKLFF. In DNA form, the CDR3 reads TGTGCCACCAGCAGAGAGGGACAGGCCCATGAAAAACTGTTTTTT.

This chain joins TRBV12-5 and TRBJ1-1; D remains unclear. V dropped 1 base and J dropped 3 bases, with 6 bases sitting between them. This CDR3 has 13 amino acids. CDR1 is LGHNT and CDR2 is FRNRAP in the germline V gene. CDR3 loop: CASGLEPYTEAFF. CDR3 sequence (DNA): TGTGCTAGTGGTTTGGAGCCCTACACTGAAGCTTTCTTT.

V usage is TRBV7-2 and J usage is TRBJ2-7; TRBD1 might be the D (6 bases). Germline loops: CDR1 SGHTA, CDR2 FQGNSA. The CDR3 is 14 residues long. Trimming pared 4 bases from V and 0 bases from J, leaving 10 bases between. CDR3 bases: TGTGCCAGCAGCTATACAGGGAGCTCCTACGAGCAGTACTTC. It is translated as CASSYTGSSYEQYF.

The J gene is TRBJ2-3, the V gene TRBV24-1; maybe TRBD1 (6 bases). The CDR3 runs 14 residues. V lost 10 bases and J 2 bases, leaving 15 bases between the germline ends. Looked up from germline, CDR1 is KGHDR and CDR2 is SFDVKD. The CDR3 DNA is TGTGCCACTCGCCAGGGACACTTCACAGATACGCAGTATTTT. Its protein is CATRQGHFTDTQYF.

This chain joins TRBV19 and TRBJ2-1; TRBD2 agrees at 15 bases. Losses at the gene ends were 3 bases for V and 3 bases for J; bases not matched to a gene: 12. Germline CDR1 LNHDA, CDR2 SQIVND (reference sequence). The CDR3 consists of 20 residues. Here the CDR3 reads CASSMVTGLAGGRGYNEQFF. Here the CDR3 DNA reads TGTGCCAGTAGTATGGTCACGGGACTAGCGGGAGGAAGAGGCTACAATGAGCAGTTCTTC.

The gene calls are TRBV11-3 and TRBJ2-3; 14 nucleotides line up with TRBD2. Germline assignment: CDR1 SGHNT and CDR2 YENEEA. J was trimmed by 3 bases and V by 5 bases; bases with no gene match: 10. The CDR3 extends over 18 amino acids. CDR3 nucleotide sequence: TGTGCCAGCAGCCACCGCTCCGGGACTAGCGGGAGAACAGATACGCAGTATTTT. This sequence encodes CASSHRSGTSGRTDTQYF.

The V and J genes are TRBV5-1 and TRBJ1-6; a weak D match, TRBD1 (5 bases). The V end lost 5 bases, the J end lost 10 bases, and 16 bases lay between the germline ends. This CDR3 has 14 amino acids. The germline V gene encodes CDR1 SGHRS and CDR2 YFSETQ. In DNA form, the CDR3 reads TGCGCCAGCAGTCTAGGCAGGGAAGGGTCACCCCTCCACTTT. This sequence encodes CASSLGREGSPLHF.

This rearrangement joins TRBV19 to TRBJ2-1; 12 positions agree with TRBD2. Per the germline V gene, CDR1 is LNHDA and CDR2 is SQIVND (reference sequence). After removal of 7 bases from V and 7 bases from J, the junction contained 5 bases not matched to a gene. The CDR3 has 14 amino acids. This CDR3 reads CASTRTSGKNEQFF. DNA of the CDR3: TGTGCCAGTACCCGGACTAGCGGGAAGAATGAGCAGTTCTTC.

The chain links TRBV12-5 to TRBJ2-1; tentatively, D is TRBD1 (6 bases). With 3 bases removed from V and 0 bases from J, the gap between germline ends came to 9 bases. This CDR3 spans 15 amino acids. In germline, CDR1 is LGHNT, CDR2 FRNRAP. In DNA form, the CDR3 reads TGTGCTAGTGGTTTAAGGGGGAGCTCCTACAATGAGCAGTTCTTC. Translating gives CASGLRGSSYNEQFF.

CDR3 sequence (DNA): TGTGCCAGCAGTTCCGAAAGGCGGACTGAAGCTTTCTTT. Its translation: CASSSERRTEAFF. The rearrangement links TRBV27 to TRBJ1-1; D unresolved. Trimming removed 4 bases from V and 5 bases from J, with 11 bases in between. The germline V gene has CDR1 MNHEY and CDR2 SMNVEV (reference sequence). CDR3 length: 13 residues.

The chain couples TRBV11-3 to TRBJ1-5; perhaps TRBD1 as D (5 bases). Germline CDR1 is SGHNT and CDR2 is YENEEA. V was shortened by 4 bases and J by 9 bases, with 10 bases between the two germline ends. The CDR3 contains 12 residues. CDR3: CASSSGGGPQHF. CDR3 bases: TGTGCCAGCAGCTCCGGGGGGGGGCCCCAGCATTTT.